A single sample gave rise to the 31 T cell receptor beta chains below, sequenced in a study of somatic mutations in cytotoxic T cells in rheumatoid arthritis. This table comes from immunoSEQ multiplex PCR, and its TCRdb copy is limited to in-frame clones, with some not included. The repertoire holds just under 6,500 clones, with 60% to 80% as singletons. Source: CD8+ T cells sorted from blood, taken at a follow-up visit. All receptors derive from a woman in her 70s with rheumatoid arthritis.

V gene TRBV11-3 combines with J gene TRBJ2-2; D not certain. V dropped 4 bases and J dropped 4 bases, with 10 bases sitting between them. The CDR3 has 14 residues. Germline CDR1 and CDR2: SGHNT and YENEEA. The CDR3 coding sequence is TGTGCCAGCAGCTCAATGGGGTCCACCGGGGAGCTGTTTTTT. Translating gives CASSSMGSTGELFF. The full variable domain, in which reference TRBV11-3 and TRBJ2-2 provide the parts outside the CDR3, is EAGVVQSPRYKIIEKKQPVAFWCNPISGHNTLYWYLQNLGQGPELLIRYENEEAVDDSQLPKDRFSAERLKGVDSTLKIQPAELGDSAVYLCASSSMGSTGELFFGEGSRLTVL.

The CDR3 is CASSPRRGEQYF. Written as DNA, the CDR3 is TGTGCCAGCAGCCCGAGACGTGGCGAGCAGTACTTC. The V and J genes are TRBV11-2 and TRBJ2-7, with D hard to call. With 5 bases removed from V and 6 bases from J, the gap between germline ends came to 11 bases. Looked up from germline, CDR1 is SGHAT and CDR2 is FQNNGV. The CDR3 is made up of 12 amino acids.

This chain links TRBV28 with TRBJ2-7, with 7 nucleotides matching TRBD1. In germline, CDR1 is MDHEN, CDR2 SYDVKM. Trimming removed 7 bases from V and 2 bases from J; junction bases left unmatched: 8. CDR3 size: 14 residues. The CDR3 is CASIYRGGTYEQYF. For the CDR3, the DNA is TGTGCCAGCATCTACAGGGGTGGAACCTACGAGCAGTACTTC.

The chain couples TRBV29-1 to TRBJ1-4; maybe TRBD1 (6 bases). The CDR3 extends over 12 amino acids. The germline CDR1 and CDR2 sequences are SQVTM and ANQGSEA. V lost 5 bases and J 8 bases, leaving 12 bases between the germline ends. As DNA, the CDR3 is TGCAGCGTTCCGGGGGCGGGAGAAAAACTGTTTTTT. It yields the protein CSVPGAGEKLFF.

This clone appeared a single time. This rearrangement joins TRBV2 to TRBJ2-1, with D uncertain. This CDR3 comprises 10 residues. The V and J ends lost 8 bases and 10 bases respectively, with 9 bases between them. CDR1 is SNHLY, CDR2 FYNNEI, per germline. DNA for the CDR3: TGTGCCAGCCCCCTAGGAGAGCAGTTCTTC. Its translation is CASPLGEQFF.

V is TRBV7-6 and J is TRBJ2-1; possible D gene TRBD2, 6 bases. This CDR3 spans 12 amino acids. In germline, CDR1 is SGHVS, CDR2 FNYEAQ. V dropped 4 bases and J dropped 9 bases, with 10 bases sitting between them. DNA for the CDR3: TGTGCCAGCAGCTCCCGGCGGGGTGAGCAGTTCTTC. Protein: CASSSRRGEQFF.

The chain uses TRBV2 and TRBJ2-1; 8 bases map to TRBD2. The CDR3 extends over 15 amino acids. Trimming cost V 5 bases and J 0 bases; bases outside gene matches: 3. The germline CDR1 and CDR2 sequences are SNHLY and FYNNEI. The CDR3 sequence is CASSRGRSSYNEQFF. CDR3 DNA: TGTGCCAGCAGTCGCGGGAGGAGCTCCTACAATGAGCAGTTCTTC.

J is TRBJ1-2 and V is TRBV9; TRBD1 matches at 8 bases. The V gene end was trimmed by 2 bases and the J gene end by 6 bases; junction bases not matched to a gene: 3. The germline V gene encodes CDR1 SGDLS and CDR2 YYNGEE. The CDR3 extends over 13 amino acids. CDR3: CASSVDRVDGYTF. CDR3 coding DNA: TGTGCCAGCAGCGTGGACAGGGTCGATGGCTACACCTTC.

The rearrangement uses TRBV7-9 and TRBJ2-1, with D maybe TRBD2 (5 bases). CDR3 size: 16 residues. The germline CDR1 and CDR2 sequences are SEHNR and FQNEAQ (reference sequence). V was pared by 5 bases and J by 0 bases, with 14 bases between. The CDR3 DNA sequence: TGTGCCAGCAGCCCGAGACTGGGGAGCTCCTACAATGAGCAGTTCTTC. Its translation: CASSPRLGSSYNEQFF.

This clone was counted once. V usage is TRBV6-4 and J usage is TRBJ2-3; tentative D call: TRBD2 (6 bases). The CDR3 is made up of 15 amino acids. The germline V gene encodes CDR1 MRHNA and CDR2 SNTAGT. Trimming removed 2 bases from V and 1 base from J, with 10 bases in between. In nucleotides, the CDR3 is TGTGCCAGCAGTGACCGAGGGGAGGGCACAGATACGCAGTATTTT. It translates to CASSDRGEGTDTQYF.

This clone was recorded once. This sequence joins TRBV7-3 and TRBJ2-3; TRBD2 aligns across 13 bases. J was trimmed by 5 bases and V by 2 bases; bases with no gene match: 7. CDR3 length: 17 residues. CDR1 and CDR2 from the germline V gene are SGHTA and FQGTGA. The CDR3 loop reads CASSLGGLAGAGDTQYF. CDR3 coding DNA: TGTGCCAGCAGCTTAGGTGGACTAGCGGGAGCTGGAGATACGCAGTATTTT.

The V call is TRBV5-1, the J call TRBJ1-5, with a tentative D call TRBD1 (5 bases). CDR1 SGHRS and CDR2 YFSETQ come from the germline V gene. The CDR3 extends over 15 amino acids. V dropped 0 bases and J dropped 2 bases, with 9 bases sitting between them. CDR3 sequence (DNA): TGCGCCAGCAGCTTGGCGGGGGATGGCAATCAGCCCCAGCATTTT. Its protein is CASSLAGDGNQPQHF.

This clone has only a few counts. J is TRBJ1-1 and V is TRBV9; D uncertain. The CDR3 totals 17 residues. CDR1 is SGDLS, CDR2 YYNGEE, per germline. V lost 4 bases and J lost 1, with 20 bases in between. CDR3 region: CASSSPRWAAQNTEAFF. The CDR3 nucleotides are TGTGCCAGCAGCTCCCCTAGGTGGGCAGCGCAGAACACTGAAGCTTTCTTT.

In its sample, this clone was seen once. V usage is TRBV27 and J usage is TRBJ2-3; D might be TRBD2 (6 bases). The germline CDR1 and CDR2 sequences are MNHEY and SMNVEV (reference sequence). This CDR3 comprises 17 residues. V dropped 6 bases and J dropped 3 bases, with 22 bases sitting between them. Here the CDR3 DNA reads TGTGCCAGCAGCCTATTTCTCGGGGGAAGTCCGACAGATACGCAGTATTTT. Its protein is CASSLFLGGSPTDTQYF.

The V call is TRBV19, the J call TRBJ1-2; possible D gene TRBD1, 5 bases. The CDR3 runs to 14 residues. Germline CDR1 and CDR2: LNHDA and SQIVND (reference sequence). Deletions cut 4 bases from V and 2 bases from J, with 11 bases between. CDR3 sequence reads: CASSKGRGNYGYTF. DNA for the CDR3: TGTGCCAGTAGTAAGGGACGGGGAAACTATGGCTACACCTTC.

This chain connects TRBV28 to TRBJ2-1, with D perhaps TRBD2 (5 bases). In germline, CDR1 is MDHEN, CDR2 SYDVKM. The CDR3 runs 21 residues. V lost 2 bases, J lost 4 bases, and 30 bases lay in between. Here the CDR3 reads CASSLPRGAGKPPPAYNEQFF. The CDR3 DNA reads as TGTGCCAGCAGTTTACCCCGTGGCGCCGGGAAGCCCCCCCCGGCTTACAATGAGCAGTTCTTC.

The genes are TRBV6-6 and TRBJ2-2; D is ambiguous. Germline V gives CDR1 MNHNY, CDR2 SVGAGI (reference sequence). This CDR3 region has 11 residues. The germline V and J ends were trimmed by 11 bases and 2 bases, with 6 bases remaining between them. The CDR3 loop is CAGANTGELFF. CDR3 nucleotide sequence: TGTGCCGGAGCCAACACCGGGGAGCTGTTTTTT.

V gene TRBV10-3 combines with J gene TRBJ1-5; weak D call: TRBD1 (5 bases). The CDR3 sequence is 14 residues long. Germline CDR1 reads ENHRY; CDR2 reads SYGVKD. Deletions cut 1 base from V and 8 bases from J, with 12 bases between. CDR3 sequence reads: CAISEFLGREPQHF. The CDR3 DNA reads TGTGCCATCAGTGAGTTCCTTGGCAGGGAGCCCCAGCATTTT.

V gene TRBV14 combines with J gene TRBJ2-6, with 7 positions matching TRBD1. This CDR3 has 20 amino acids. The germline V gene encodes CDR1 SGHDN and CDR2 FVKESK. V was clipped by 3 bases and J by 1 base; unmatched bases: 15. The CDR3 protein is CASSHAPGTAIGSGANVLTF. DNA of the CDR3: TGTGCCAGCAGCCACGCGCCCGGGACAGCAATCGGATCTGGGGCCAACGTCCTGACTTTC. Supplemented by reference TRBV14 and TRBJ2-6, the full variable domain reads EAGVTQFPSHSVIEKGQTVTLRCDPISGHDNLYWYRRVMGKEIKFLLHFVKESKQDESGMPNNRFLAERTGGTYSTLKVQPAELEDSGVYFCASSHAPGTAIGSGANVLTFGAGSRLTVL.

The chain recombines TRBV5-6 with TRBJ1-2; 7 nucleotides line up with TRBD1. V shed 4 bases, J shed 3 bases, and the junction held 9 bases outside the gene matches. CDR1 and CDR2 from the germline V gene are SGHDT and YYEEEE. This CDR3 region has 15 residues. The CDR3 nucleotides read TGTGCCAGCAGCGGCGGGACAGCCCAGGACTATGGCTACACCTTC. Translation gives CASSGGTAQDYGYTF.

V and J are TRBV5-1 and TRBJ2-5; D is perhaps TRBD2 (7 bases). With 1 base removed from V and 2 bases from J, the gap between germline ends came to 12 bases. The CDR3 extends over 15 amino acids. Per germline, CDR1 SGHRS and CDR2 YFSETQ. CDR3 in DNA: TGCGCCAGCAGCTTGAGGGGGAGGGGGCAAGAGACCCAGTACTTC. This gives the protein CASSLRGRGQETQYF.

This clone was counted a few times. V gene TRBV19 combines with J gene TRBJ2-1; 8 bases line up with TRBD2. This CDR3 region has 11 residues. J gave up 13 bases and V 7 bases, and 6 bases lay outside the gene matches. Germline V gives CDR1 LNHDA, CDR2 SQIVND (reference sequence). CDR3 bases: TGTGCCAGTAAGGCGGGGGGACATCAGTTCTTC. Protein sequence: CASKAGGHQFF. The full variable domain, its missing parts supplied by reference TRBV19 and TRBJ2-1, is DGGITQSPKYLFRKEGQNVTLSCEQNLNHDAMYWYRQDPGQGLRLIYYSQIVNDFQKGDIAEGYSVSREKKESFPLTVTSAQKNPTAFYLCASKAGGHQFFGPGTRLTVL.

This chain joins TRBV5-1 and TRBJ2-1; 7 positions match TRBD2. The germline V gene encodes CDR1 SGHRS and CDR2 YFSETQ. Germline trimming cut 7 bases from V and 4 bases from J; bases unmatched to any gene: 8. The CDR3 loop spans 14 amino acids. CDR3 loop: CASSGEGLYNEQFF. CDR3 coding DNA: TGCGCCAGCTCCGGGGAGGGGCTTTACAATGAGCAGTTCTTC.

The chain carries TRBV25-1 and TRBJ2-7; 11 bases line up with TRBD1. The germline gives CDR1 MGHDK, CDR2 SYGVNS. The V and J ends lost 8 bases and 3 bases, in that order; junction bases with no gene match: 12. The CDR3 runs 16 residues. In nucleotides, the CDR3 is TGTGCCAGCTTCGGACAGGGGGCGGGGTGGGACTACGAGCAGTACTTC. The encoded protein is CASFGQGAGWDYEQYF.

This chain connects TRBV28 to TRBJ2-1, with TRBD2 matching over 7 bases. Germline CDR1 and CDR2: MDHEN and SYDVKM. The CDR3 has 15 residues. The V segment lost 10 bases and the J segment 3 bases; nucleotides outside the gene matches: 12. The CDR3 DNA reads TGTGCCACCCTACAACCAGCGGGAAGCTACAATGAGCAGTTCTTC. Translating gives CATLQPAGSYNEQFF. The full variable domain, its missing parts supplied by reference TRBV28 and TRBJ2-1, is DVKVTQSSRYLVKRTGEKVFLECVQDMDHENMFWYRQDPGLGLRLIYFSYDVKMKEKGDIPEGYSVSREKKERFSLILESASTNQTSMYLCATLQPAGSYNEQFFGPGTRLTVL.

The chain couples TRBV29-1 to TRBJ2-5; either TRBD1 or TRBD2 may fit D (6 bases each). The DNA matches TRBJ2-7 better at its end, which makes the J call doubtful. Germline loops: CDR1 SQVTM, CDR2 ANQGSEA. The CDR3 runs to 14 residues. CDR3 amino acids: CSVSGAQGYYEQYF. The CDR3 nucleotides are TGCAGCGTTTCGGGGGCACAGGGCTACTACGAGCAGTACTTC.

V and J are TRBV11-2 and TRBJ2-5; perhaps TRBD2 as D (6 bases). Germline CDR1 is SGHAT and CDR2 is FQNNGV. V lost 1 base and J 8 bases, leaving 11 bases between the germline ends. The CDR3 sequence is 13 residues long. CDR3 coding DNA: TGTGCCAGCAGCTTAGCGGAGGGGCGAACCCAGTACTTC. Protein product: CASSLAEGRTQYF.

The chain recombines TRBV15 with TRBJ2-7, with D possibly TRBD1 on 5 matching bases. V was clipped by 0 bases and J by 6 bases, with 15 bases between them. Germline lookup yields CDR1 LNHNV and CDR2 YYDKDF (reference sequence). This CDR3 is built from 15 residues. The CDR3 sequence is CATSRDSQGLSEQYF. The CDR3 DNA reads as TGTGCCACCAGCAGAGATAGTCAGGGTTTAAGCGAGCAGTACTTC.

As DNA, the CDR3 is TGCGCCAGCAGCCAAGAACTATATCTTTCGAACACTGAAGCTTTCTTT. It specifies CASSQELYLSNTEAFF. The chain employs TRBV4-1 and TRBJ1-1; D ambiguous. CDR3 length: 16 residues. Trimming took off 0 bases at V and 1 base at J, with 12 bases between the two ends. Germline V lookup: CDR1 MGHRA, CDR2 YSYEKL.

On this clone: Other DNA sequences within the sample encode an identical CDR3. The CDR3 bases are TGTGCCATTGGGACAGGGGATAGCAATCAGCCCCAGCATTTT. The encoded protein is CAIGTGDSNQPQHF. The rearrangement uses TRBV10-3 and TRBJ1-5; 10 bases line up with TRBD1. Germline lookup yields CDR1 ENHRY and CDR2 SYGVKD. The CDR3 extends over 14 amino acids. Unmatched junction bases numbered 2, after V lost 9 bases and J lost 0 bases.

V is TRBV27 and J is TRBJ1-5, with D possibly being TRBD1 (5 bases). The germline V gene encodes CDR1 MNHEY and CDR2 SMNVEV (reference sequence). This CDR3 has 16 amino acids. Trimming stripped 6 bases from V and 1 base from J, with 16 bases between. CDR3 amino acids: CASSSTWGVSNQPQHF. The CDR3 DNA is TGTGCCAGCAGCTCGACCTGGGGGGTAAGCAATCAGCCCCAGCATTTT.